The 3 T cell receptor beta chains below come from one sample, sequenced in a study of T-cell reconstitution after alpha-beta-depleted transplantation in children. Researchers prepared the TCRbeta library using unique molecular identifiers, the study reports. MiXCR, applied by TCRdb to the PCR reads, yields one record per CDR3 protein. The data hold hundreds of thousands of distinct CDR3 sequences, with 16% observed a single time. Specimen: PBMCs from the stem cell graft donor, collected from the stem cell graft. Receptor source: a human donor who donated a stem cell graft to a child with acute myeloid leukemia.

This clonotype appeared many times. The CDR3 reads CAISPGTAYEQYV. In nucleotides, the CDR3 is TGTGCCATCAGCCCCGGGACGGCCTACGAGCAGTACGTC. The chain links TRBV10-3 to TRBJ2-7, with D perhaps matching TRBD1 or TRBD2 (5 bases each). The germline CDR1 and CDR2 sequences are ENHRY and SYGVKD. This CDR3 comprises 13 residues. Trimming removed 6 bases from V and 2 bases from J, with 11 bases in between.

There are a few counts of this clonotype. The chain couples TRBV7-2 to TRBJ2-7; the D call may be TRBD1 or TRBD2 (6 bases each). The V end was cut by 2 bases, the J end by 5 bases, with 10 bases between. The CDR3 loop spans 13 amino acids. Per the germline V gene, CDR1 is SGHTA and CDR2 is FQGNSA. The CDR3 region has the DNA TGTGCCAGCAGCTTAAAAGGGGGGAACGAGCAGTACTTC. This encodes CASSLKGGNEQYF.

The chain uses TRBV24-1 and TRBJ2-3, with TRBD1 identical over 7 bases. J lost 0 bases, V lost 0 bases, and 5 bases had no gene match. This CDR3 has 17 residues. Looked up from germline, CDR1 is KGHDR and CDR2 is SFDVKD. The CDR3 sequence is CATSDLHQGVSTDTQYF. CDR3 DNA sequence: TGTGCCACCAGTGATTTGCACCAGGGGGTGAGCACAGATACGCAGTATTTT.